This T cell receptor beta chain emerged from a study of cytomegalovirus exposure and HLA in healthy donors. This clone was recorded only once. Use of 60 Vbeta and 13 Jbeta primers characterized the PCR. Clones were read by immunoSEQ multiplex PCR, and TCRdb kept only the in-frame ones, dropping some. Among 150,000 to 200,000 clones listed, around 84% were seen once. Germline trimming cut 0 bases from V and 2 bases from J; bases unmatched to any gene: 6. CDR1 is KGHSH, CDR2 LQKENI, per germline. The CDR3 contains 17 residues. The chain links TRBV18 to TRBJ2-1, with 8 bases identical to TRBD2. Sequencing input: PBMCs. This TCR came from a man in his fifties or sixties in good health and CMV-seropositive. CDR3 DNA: TGTGCCAGCTCACCACCGGGGCTAGCGGGCCCCTACAATGAGCAGTTCTTC. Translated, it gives CASSPPGLAGPYNEQFF.